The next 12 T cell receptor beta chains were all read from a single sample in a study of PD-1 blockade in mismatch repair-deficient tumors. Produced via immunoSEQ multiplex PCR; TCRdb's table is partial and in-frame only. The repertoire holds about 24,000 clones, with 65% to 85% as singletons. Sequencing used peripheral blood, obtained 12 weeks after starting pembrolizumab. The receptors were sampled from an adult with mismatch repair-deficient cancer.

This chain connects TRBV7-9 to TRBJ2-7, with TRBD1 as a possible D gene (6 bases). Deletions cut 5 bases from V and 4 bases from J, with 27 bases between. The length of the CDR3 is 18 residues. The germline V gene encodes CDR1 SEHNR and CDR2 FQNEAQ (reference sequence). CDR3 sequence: CASSPEPTGVNLPYEQYF. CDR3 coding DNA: TGTGCCAGCAGCCCCGAACCGACAGGTGTAAATCTACCGTACGAGCAGTACTTC.

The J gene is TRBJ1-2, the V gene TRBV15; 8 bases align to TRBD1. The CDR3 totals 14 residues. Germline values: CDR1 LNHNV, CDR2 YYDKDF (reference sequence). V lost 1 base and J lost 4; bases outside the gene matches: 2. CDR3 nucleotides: TGTGCCACCAGCAGAGTCACAGGGGGCTATGGCTACACCTTC. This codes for CATSRVTGGYGYTF.

CDR3 residues: CASRPGGIYEQYF. The CDR3 DNA reads as TGTGCCAGCAGGCCGGGAGGGATCTACGAGCAGTACTTC. V is TRBV6-1 and J is TRBJ2-7, with TRBD2 identical over 8 bases. The CDR3 loop spans 13 amino acids. V was clipped by 6 bases and J by 3 bases; unmatched bases: 4. CDR1 and CDR2 from the germline V gene are MNHNS and SASEGT.

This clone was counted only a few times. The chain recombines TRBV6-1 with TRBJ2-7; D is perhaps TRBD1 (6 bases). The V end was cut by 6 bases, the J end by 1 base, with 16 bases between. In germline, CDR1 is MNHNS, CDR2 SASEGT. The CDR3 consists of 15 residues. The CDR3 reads CASRYETGYSYEQYF. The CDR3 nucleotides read TGTGCCAGCAGGTATGAGACAGGATATTCCTACGAGCAGTACTTC.

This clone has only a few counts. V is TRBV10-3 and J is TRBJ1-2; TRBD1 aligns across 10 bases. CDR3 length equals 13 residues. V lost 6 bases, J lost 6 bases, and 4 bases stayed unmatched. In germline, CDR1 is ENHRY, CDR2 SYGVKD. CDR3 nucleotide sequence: TGTGCCATCAGGGGACAGGGGATGGATGGCTACACCTTC. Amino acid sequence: CAIRGQGMDGYTF.

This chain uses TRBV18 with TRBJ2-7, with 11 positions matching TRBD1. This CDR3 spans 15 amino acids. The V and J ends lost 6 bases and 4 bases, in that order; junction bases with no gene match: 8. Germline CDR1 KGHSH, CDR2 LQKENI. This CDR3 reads CASSRDRGVTYEQYF. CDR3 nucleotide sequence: TGTGCCAGCTCGCGGGACAGGGGGGTAACATACGAGCAGTACTTC.

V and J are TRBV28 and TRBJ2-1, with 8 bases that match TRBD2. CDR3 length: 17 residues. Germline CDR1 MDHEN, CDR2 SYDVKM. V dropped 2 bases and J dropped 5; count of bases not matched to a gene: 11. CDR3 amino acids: CASSLLDGTRSNNEQFF. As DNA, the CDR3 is TGTGCCAGCAGTTTACTGGACGGGACTAGATCGAACAATGAGCAGTTCTTC.

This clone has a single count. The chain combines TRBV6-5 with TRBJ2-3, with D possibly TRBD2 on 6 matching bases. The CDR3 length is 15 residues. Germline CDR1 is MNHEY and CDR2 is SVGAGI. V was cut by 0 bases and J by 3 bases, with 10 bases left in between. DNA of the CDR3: TGTGCCAGCAGTTACTCAGGGACTTCGACAGATACGCAGTATTTT. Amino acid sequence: CASSYSGTSTDTQYF.

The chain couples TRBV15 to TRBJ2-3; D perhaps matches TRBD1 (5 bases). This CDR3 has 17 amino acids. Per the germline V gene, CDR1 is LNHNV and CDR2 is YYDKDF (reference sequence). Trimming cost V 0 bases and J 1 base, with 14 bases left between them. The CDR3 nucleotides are TGTGCCACCAGCAGAGAGGGCACGCCGACAGGCACAGATACGCAGTATTTT. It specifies CATSREGTPTGTDTQYF.

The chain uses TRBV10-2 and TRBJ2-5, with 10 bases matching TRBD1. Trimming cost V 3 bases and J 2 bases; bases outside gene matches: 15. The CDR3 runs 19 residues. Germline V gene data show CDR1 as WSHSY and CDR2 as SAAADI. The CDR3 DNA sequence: TGCGCCAGCAGTGACCCACGTACCCCCGGGACAGGGGCACAAGAGACCCAGTACTTC. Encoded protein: CASSDPRTPGTGAQETQYF.

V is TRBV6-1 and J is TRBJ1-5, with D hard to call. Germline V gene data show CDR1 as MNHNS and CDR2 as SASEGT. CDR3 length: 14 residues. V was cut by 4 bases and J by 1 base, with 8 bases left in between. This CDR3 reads CASSAVTSNQPQHF. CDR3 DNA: TGTGCCAGCAGTGCGGTAACAAGCAATCAGCCCCAGCATTTT.

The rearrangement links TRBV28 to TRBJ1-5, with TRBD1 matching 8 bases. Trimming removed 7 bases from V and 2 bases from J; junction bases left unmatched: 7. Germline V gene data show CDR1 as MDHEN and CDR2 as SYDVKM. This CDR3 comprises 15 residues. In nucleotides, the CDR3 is TGTGCCAGCACACCTACAGGGGGGGGCAATCAGCCCCAGCATTTT. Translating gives CASTPTGGGNQPQHF.